This is a list of T cell receptor beta chains from one sample in a study of CD8+CD57+ T cells in acquired aplastic anemia. TCRdb called the reads again in MiXCR, with one record for every CDR3 protein. Of approximately 190,000 distinct CDR3 sequences listed, just under 50% are singletons. Sequencing was carried out using sorted CD4+, CD8+, or CD8+CD57+ T cells (not recorded which) from PBMCs. All receptors derive from a human donor with aplastic anemia. CDR3s include the opening cysteine and the closing phenylalanine or tryptophan. Each record gives: D gene, J gene, clone size, V gene, CDR3 protein, CDR3 DNA. D genes are given only for firm matches. For some rows the clone size is stated as once, few or many, or as a class when expanded; others skip it.

.,TRBJ1-1,.,TRBV10-2,CASSESNGDYGAFF,TGCGCCAGCAGTGAGTCGAATGGGGATTATGGAGCTTTCTTT
.,TRBJ2-5,.,TRBV2,CASTAQGKGQETQYF,TGTGCCAGCACTGCACAGGGAAAGGGGCAAGAGACCCAGTACTTC
.,TRBJ2-7,few,TRBV15,CATSRDRGGTYEQYF,TGTGCCACCAGCAGAGACAGGGGAGGAACATACGAGCAGTACTTC
TRBD1,TRBJ1-6,many,TRBV9,CASSVDRGRSPLHF,TGTGCCAGCAGCGTAGACAGGGGAAGGTCACCCCTCCACTTT
.,TRBJ1-3,once,TRBV10-3,CAIRSEGNTIYF,TGTGCCATCAGGAGTGAAGGAAACACCATATATTTT
TRBD1,TRBJ1-1,.,TRBV19,CASWGQMNTETFF,TGTGCCAGCTGGGGACAGATGAACACTGAAACTTTCTTT
.,TRBJ2-7,many,TRBV2,CASSAGGTASQYF,TGTGCCAGCAGTGCCGGGGGAACGGCCAGTCAGTACTTC
TRBD2,TRBJ2-1,.,TRBV6-1,CASSEVGTSGFNEQFF,TGTGCCAGCAGTGAGGTCGGGACTAGCGGCTTTAATGAGCAGTTCTTC
.,TRBJ1-5,many,TRBV7-9,CASSSSPNQPQHF,TGTGCCAGCAGCTCCTCCCCCAATCAGCCCCAGCATTTT
TRBD2,TRBJ2-7,few,TRBV10-3,CATERGSSYEQYF,TGTGCCACCGAGCGGGGGAGCTCCTACGAGCAGTACTTC
.,TRBJ2-1,many,TRBV5-1,CASSLGGWSYNEQFF,TGCGCCAGCAGCTTAGGGGGGTGGTCCTACAATGAGCAGTTCTTC
TRBD1,TRBJ1-6,many,TRBV19,CASRISRTGENSPLHF,TGTGCCAGTAGAATTTCCCGGACAGGGGAAAATTCACCCCTCCACTTT
TRBD1,TRBJ2-7,.,TRBV9,CASSQHRGTYEQYF,TGTGCCAGCAGCCAACACAGGGGTACCTACGAGCAGTACTTC
.,TRBJ2-7,.,TRBV7-8,CASSLAGRGTHYEQYF,TGTGCCAGCAGCTTAGCGGGACGGGGGACTCACTACGAGCAGTACTTC
.,TRBJ1-2,.,TRBV7-6,CASSLAVDYGYTF,TGTGCCAGCAGCTTAGCCGTTGACTATGGCTACACCTTC
.,TRBJ2-3,few,TRBV13,CASSRDGGVGTDTQYF,TGTGCCAGCAGCCGCGACGGGGGAGTTGGCACAGATACGCAGTATTTT
TRBD2,TRBJ2-7,.,TRBV15,CATSSYGLAGTYEQYF,TGTGCCACCAGCAGCTACGGACTAGCGGGGACCTACGAGCAGTACTTC
TRBD2,TRBJ2-5,few,TRBV20-1,CSADSPSGRAQETQYF,TGCAGTGCGGACAGCCCTAGCGGGAGGGCCCAAGAGACCCAGTACTTC